This TCR beta chain was sequenced during a study of shared clonotypes between healthy human individuals. Study details: There were three CD4 naive, three CD4 memory, two CD8 naive and one CD8 memory plates per donor. Study outcomes and limitations: Among donors, clonotype sharing was expected to be affected by sequencing depth.

Profiled with immunoSEQ multiplex PCR; TCRdb holds only in-frame clones, not every one. The sample has around 95,000 clones, under 80% seen once. As to this clone: Its specificity is not known.

Material: memory CD8+ T cells sorted from blood. Subset given: CD45RO+ cells pooled with CCR7-negative TemRA cells. The origin of this receptor is a man aged 25 to 40 in good health.

The CDR3 loop reads CASSIGTGAGYGYTF. The CDR3 region has the DNA TGTGCCAGTAGTATCGGGACAGGGGCCGGCTATGGCTACACCTTC. V and J are TRBV19 and TRBJ1-2; 10 bases agree with TRBD1. CDR1 is LNHDA, CDR2 SQIVND, per germline (reference sequence). The CDR3 runs 15 residues. J was trimmed by 4 bases and V by 3 bases; bases with no gene match: 5.